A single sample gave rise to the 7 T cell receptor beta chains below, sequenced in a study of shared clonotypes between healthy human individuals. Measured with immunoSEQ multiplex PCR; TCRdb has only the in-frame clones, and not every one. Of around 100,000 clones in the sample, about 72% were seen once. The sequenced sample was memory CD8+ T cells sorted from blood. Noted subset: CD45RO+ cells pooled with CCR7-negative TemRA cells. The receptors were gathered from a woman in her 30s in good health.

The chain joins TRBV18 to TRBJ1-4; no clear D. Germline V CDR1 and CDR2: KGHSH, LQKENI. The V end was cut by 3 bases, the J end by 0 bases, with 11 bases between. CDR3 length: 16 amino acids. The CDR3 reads CASSPDKPPTNEKLFF. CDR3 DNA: TGTGCCAGCTCACCTGACAAGCCGCCAACTAATGAAAAACTGTTTTTT.

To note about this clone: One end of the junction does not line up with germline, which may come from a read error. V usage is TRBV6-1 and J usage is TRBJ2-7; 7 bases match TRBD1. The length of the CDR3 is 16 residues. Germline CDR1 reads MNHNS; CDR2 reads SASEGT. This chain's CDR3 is CAISEGAGGRSYEQYF. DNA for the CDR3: TGTGCCATCAGTGAGGGGGCAGGGGGACGCTCCTACGAGCAGTACTTC.

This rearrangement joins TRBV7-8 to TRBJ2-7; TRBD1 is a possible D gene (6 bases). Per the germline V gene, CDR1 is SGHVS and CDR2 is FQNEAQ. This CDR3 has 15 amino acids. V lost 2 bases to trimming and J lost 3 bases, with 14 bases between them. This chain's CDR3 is CASSLFQGPSYEQYF. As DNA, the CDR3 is TGTGCCAGCAGCTTATTCCAGGGGCCAAGCTACGAGCAGTACTTC.

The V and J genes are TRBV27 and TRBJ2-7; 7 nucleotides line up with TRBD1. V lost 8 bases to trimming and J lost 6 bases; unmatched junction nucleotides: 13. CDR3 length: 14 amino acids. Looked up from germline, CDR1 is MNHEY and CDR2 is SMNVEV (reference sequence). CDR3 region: CASGTGTAATEQYF. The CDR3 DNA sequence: TGTGCCAGCGGGACCGGGACAGCGGCTACCGAGCAGTACTTC.

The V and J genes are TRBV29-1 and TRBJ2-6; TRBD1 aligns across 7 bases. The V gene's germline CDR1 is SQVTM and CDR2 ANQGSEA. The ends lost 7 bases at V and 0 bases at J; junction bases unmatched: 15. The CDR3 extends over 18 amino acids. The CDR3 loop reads CSAVLEDRVYSGANVLTF. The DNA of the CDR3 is TGCAGCGCTGTTCTTGAAGACAGGGTGTACTCTGGGGCCAACGTCCTGACTTTC.

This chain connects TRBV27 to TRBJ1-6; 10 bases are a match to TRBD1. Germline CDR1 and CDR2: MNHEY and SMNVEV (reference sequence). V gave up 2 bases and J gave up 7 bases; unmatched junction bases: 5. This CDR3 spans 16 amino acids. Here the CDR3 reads CASSLGTGVYNSPLHF. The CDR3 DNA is TGTGCCAGCAGTTTAGGGACAGGGGTGTACAATTCACCCCTCCACTTT.

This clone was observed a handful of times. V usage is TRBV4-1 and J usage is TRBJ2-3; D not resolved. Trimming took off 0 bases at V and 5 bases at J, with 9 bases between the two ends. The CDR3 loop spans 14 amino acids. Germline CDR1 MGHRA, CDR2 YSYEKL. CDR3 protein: CASSQDLTGDTQYF. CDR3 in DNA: TGCGCCAGCAGCCAAGACCTGACCGGAGATACGCAGTATTTT.